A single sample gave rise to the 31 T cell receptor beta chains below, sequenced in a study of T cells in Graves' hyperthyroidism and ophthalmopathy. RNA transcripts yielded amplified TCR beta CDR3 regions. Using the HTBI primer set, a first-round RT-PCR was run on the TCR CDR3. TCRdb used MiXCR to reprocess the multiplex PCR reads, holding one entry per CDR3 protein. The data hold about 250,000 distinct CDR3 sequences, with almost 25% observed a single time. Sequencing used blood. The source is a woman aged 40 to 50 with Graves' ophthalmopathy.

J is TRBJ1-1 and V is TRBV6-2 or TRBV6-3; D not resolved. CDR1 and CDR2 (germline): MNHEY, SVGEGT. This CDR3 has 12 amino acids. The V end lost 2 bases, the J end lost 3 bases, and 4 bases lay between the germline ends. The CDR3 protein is CASSYVYTEAFF. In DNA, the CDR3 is TGTGCCAGCAGTTACGTATACACTGAAGCTTTCTTT.

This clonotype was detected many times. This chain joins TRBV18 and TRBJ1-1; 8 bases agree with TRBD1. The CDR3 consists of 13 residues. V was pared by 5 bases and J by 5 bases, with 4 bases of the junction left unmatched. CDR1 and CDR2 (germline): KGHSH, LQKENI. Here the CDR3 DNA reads TGTGCCAGCTCAGCGACAGGGGATACTGAAGCTTTCTTT. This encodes CASSATGDTEAFF.

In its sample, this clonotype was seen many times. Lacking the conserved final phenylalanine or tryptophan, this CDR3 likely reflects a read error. The CDR3 nucleotides are TGTGCCAGTAGCCCCGGGGACAGCTCCTACGAGCAGTACCTC. Its translation is CASSPGDSSYEQYL. V and J are TRBV19 and TRBJ2-7, with 7 bases aligning to TRBD1. V was pared by 6 bases and J by 0 bases, with 5 bases of the junction left unmatched. The CDR3 sequence is 14 residues long. Germline values: CDR1 LNHDA, CDR2 SQIVND (reference sequence).

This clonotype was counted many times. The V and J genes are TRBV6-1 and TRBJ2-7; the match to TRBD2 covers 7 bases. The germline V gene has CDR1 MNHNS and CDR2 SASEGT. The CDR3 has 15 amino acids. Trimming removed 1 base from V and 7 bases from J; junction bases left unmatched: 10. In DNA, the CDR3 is TGTGCCAGCAGTGAAGTTTGGAGCCCCGGGGGGGAGCAGTACTTC. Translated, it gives CASSEVWSPGGEQYF.

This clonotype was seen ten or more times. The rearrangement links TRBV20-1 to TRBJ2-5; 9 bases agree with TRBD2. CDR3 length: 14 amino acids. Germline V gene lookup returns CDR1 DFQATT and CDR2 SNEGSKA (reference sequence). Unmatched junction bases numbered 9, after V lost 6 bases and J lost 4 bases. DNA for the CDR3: TGCAGTGCCGAGCAGCGGGAGGAGGCAGAGACCCAGTACTTC. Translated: CSAEQREEAETQYF.

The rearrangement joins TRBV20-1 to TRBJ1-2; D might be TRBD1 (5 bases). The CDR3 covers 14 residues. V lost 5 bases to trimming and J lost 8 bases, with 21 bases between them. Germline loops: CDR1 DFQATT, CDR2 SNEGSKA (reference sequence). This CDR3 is CSADPGWGERGYTF. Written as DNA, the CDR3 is TGCAGTGCTGACCCCGGGTGGGGGGAGCGCGGCTACACCTTC.

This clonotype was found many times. The CDR3 region has the DNA TGTGCCAGCAGCCGACGGACAGGGAACCAAGAGACCCAGTACTTC. As protein: CASSRRTGNQETQYF. The J gene is TRBJ2-5, the V gene TRBV6-5, with TRBD1 identical over 8 bases. Germline V gene sequence: CDR1 MNHEY, CDR2 SVGAGI. J was trimmed by 0 bases and V by 6 bases; bases with no gene match: 6. The CDR3 is 15 amino acids.

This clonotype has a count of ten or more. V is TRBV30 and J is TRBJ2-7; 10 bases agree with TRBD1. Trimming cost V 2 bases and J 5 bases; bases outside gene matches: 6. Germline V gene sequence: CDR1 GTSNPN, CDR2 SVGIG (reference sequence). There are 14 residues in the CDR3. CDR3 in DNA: TGTGCCTGGAGTCGGACAGGGGGAGGGGACGAGCAGTACTTC. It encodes CAWSRTGGGDEQYF.

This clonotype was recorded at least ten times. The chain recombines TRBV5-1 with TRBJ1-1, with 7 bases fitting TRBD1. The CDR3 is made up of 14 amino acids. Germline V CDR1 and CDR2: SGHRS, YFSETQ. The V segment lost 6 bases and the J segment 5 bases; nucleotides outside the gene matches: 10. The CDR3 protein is CASTQEGARTEAFF. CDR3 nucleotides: TGCGCCAGCACCCAGGAGGGGGCTAGGACTGAAGCTTTCTTT. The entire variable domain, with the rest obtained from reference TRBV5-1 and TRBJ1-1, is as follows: KAGVTQTPRYLIKTRGQQVTLSCSPISGHRSVSWYQQTPGQGLQFLFEYFSETQRNKGNFPGRFSGRQFSNSRSEMNVSTLELGDSALYLCASTQEGARTEAFFGQGTRLTVV.

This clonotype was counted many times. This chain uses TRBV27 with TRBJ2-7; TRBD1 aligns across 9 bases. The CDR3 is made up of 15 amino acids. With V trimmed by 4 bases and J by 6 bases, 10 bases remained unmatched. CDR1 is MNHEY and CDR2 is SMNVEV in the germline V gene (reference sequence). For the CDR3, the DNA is TGTGCCAGCAGTTCCCGAGGGACAGGGATCACCGAGCAGTACTTC. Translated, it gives CASSSRGTGITEQYF.

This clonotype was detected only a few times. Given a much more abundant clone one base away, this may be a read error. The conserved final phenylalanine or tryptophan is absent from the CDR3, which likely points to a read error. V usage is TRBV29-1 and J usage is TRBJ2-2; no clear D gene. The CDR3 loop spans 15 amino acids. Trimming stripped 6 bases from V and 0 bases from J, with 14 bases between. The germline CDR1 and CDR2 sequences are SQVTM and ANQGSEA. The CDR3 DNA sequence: TGCAGCGTCGCCCCCAGAGGTCCGAACACCGGGGAGCTGTTTCTT. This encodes CSVAPRGPNTGELFL.

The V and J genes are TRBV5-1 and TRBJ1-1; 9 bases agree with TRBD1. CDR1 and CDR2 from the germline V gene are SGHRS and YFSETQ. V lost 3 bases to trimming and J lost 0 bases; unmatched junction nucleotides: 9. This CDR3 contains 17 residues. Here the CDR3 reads CASSSTRTGVMNTEAFF. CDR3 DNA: TGCGCCAGCAGCTCCACAAGGACAGGGGTCATGAACACTGAAGCTTTCTTT.

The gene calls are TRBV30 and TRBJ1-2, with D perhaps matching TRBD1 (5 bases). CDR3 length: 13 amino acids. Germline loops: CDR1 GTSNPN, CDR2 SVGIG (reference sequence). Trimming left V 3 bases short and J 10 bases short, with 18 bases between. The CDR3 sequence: CAWRKAGGTDYTF. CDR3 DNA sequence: TGTGCCTGGAGGAAGGCGGGGGGGACTGACTACACCTTC.

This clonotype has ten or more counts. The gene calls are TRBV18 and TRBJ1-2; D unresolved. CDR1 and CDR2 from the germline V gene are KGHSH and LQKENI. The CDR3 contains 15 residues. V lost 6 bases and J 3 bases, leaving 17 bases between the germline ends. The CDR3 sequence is CASSPSRVLDYGYTF. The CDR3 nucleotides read TGTGCCAGCTCCCCCAGCCGGGTATTGGACTATGGCTACACCTTC.

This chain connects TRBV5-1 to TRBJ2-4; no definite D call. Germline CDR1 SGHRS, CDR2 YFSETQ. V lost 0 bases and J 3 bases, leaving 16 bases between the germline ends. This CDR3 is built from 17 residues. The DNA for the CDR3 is TGCGCCAGCAGCTTGGTTGGCAACCTCCTTGGCAAAAACATTCAGTACTTC. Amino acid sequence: CASSLVGNLLGKNIQYF.

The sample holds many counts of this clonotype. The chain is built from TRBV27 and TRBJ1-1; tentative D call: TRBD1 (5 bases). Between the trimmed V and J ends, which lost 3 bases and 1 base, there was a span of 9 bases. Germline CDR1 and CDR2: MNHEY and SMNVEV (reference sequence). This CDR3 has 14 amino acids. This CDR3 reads CASSFYGTNTEAFF. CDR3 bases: TGTGCCAGCAGTTTCTACGGGACGAACACTGAAGCTTTCTTT.

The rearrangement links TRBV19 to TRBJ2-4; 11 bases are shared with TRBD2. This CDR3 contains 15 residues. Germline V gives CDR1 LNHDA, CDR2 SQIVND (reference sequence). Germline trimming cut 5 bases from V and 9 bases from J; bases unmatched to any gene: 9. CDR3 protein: CASSRSGGGGGIQYF. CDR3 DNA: TGTGCCAGTAGTCGTAGCGGGGGGGGCGGTGGCATTCAGTACTTC.

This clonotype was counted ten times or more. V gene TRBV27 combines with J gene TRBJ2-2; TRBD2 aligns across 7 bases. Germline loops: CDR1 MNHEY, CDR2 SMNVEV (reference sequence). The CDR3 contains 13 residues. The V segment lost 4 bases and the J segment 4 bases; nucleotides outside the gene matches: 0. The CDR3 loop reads CASSWGGTGELFF. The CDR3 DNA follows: TGTGCCAGCAGTTGGGGGGGCACCGGGGAGCTGTTTTTT.

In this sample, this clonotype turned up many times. DNA of the CDR3: TGCGCCAGCACCCGTTCTGCTCCTAGGTTCAATGAGCAGTTCTTC. This codes for CASTRSAPRFNEQFF. V is TRBV5-1 and J is TRBJ2-1; D remains ambiguous. V was pared by 6 bases and J by 6 bases, with 19 bases between. CDR3 length: 15 amino acids. CDR1 and CDR2 (germline): SGHRS, YFSETQ.

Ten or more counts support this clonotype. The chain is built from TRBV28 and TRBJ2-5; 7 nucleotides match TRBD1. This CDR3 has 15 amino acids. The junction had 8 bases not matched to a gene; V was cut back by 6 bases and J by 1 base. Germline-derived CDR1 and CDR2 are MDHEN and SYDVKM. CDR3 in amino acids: CASSLNRDSQETQYF. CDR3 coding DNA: TGTGCCAGCAGCCTGAACCGGGACAGCCAAGAGACCCAGTACTTC.

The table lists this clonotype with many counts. CDR3 in DNA: TGTGCCAGCAGTGAAGCTTCACTACTAGGTGTCCACGAGCAGTACTTC. Amino acids: CASSEASLLGVHEQYF. This sequence joins TRBV2 and TRBJ2-7, with a possible D match to TRBD2 (5 bases). Trimming cost V 0 bases and J 5 bases, with 17 bases left between them. This CDR3 is built from 16 residues. Per germline, CDR1 SNHLY and CDR2 FYNNEI.

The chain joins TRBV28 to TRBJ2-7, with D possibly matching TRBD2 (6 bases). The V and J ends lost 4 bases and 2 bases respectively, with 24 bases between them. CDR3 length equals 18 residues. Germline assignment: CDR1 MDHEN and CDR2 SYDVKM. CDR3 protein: CASSSALRQLATTYEQYF. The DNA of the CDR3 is TGTGCCAGCAGTTCCGCTCTGCGGCAACTAGCTACCACCTACGAGCAGTACTTC.

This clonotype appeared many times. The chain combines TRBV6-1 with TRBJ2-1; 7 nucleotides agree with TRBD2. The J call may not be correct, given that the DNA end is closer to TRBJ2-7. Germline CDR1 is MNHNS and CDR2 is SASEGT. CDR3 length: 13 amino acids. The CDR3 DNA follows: TGTGCCAGCAGTACGGGGGAGGGCGATGAGCAGTACTTC. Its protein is CASSTGEGDEQYF.

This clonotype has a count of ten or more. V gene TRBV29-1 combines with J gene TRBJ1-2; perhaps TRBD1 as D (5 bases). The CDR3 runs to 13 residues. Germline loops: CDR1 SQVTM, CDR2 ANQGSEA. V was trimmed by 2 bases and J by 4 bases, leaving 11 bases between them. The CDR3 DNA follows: TGCAGCGTTGAAATCGGGGCTGGCTATGGCTACACCTTC. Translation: CSVEIGAGYGYTF. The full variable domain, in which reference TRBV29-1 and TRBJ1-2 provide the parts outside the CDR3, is SAVISQKPSRDICQRGTSLTIQCQVDSQVTMMFWYRQQPGQSLTLIATANQGSEATYESGFVIDKFPISRPNLTFSTLTVSNMSPEDSSIYLCSVEIGAGYGYTFGSGTRLTVV.

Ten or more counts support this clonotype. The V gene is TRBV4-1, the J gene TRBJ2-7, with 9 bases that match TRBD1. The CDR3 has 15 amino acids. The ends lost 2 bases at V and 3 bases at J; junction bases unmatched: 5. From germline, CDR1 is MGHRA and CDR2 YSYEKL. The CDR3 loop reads CASSQRQGEGYEQYF. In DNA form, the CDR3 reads TGCGCCAGCAGCCAAAGACAGGGGGAGGGCTACGAGCAGTACTTC.

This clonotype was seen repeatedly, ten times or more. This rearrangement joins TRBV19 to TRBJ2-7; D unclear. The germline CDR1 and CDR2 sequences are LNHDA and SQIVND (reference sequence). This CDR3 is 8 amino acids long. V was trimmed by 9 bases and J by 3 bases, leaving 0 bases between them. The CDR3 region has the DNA TGTGCCAGCTACGAGCAGTACTTC. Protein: CASYEQYF.

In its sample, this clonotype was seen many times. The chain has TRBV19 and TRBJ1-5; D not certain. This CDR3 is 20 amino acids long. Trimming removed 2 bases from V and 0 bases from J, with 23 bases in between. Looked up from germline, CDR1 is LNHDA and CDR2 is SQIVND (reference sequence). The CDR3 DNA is TGTGCCAGTAGTATACGTGCTTTCAGTCCGGCAGCGAATAGCAATCAGCCCCAGCATTTT. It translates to CASSIRAFSPAANSNQPQHF.

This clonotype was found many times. The CDR3 sequence is CASSATSEAETQYF. The CDR3 region has the DNA TGTGCCAGCAGCGCAACTAGCGAAGCGGAGACCCAGTACTTC. The genes are TRBV7-3 and TRBJ2-5; 7 bases match TRBD2. The CDR3 is 14 amino acids. Germline V CDR1 and CDR2: SGHTA, FQGTGA. Losses at the gene ends were 5 bases for V and 5 bases for J; bases not matched to a gene: 8.

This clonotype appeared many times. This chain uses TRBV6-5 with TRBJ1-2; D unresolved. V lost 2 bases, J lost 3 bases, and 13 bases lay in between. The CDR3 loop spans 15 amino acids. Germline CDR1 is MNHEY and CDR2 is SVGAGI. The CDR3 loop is CASSYGFARDYGYTF. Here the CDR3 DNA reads TGTGCCAGCAGTTACGGATTCGCGAGGGACTATGGCTACACCTTC.

The CDR3 coding sequence is TGTGCCAGCAGCCATATCCGGGTCAGGGAGGTTGATCAGCCCCAGCATTTT. This translates into CASSHIRVREVDQPQHF. The V call is TRBV12-3 or TRBV12-4, the J call TRBJ1-5, with D possibly matching TRBD1 (5 bases). The CDR3 spans 17 residues. Trimming took off 6 bases at V and 5 bases at J, with 23 bases between the two ends.

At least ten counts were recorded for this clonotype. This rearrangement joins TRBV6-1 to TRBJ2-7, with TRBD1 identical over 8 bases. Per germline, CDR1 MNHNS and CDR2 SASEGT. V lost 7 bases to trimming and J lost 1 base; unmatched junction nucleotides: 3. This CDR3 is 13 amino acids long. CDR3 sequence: CASIRTGSYEQYF. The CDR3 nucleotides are TGTGCCAGCATCAGGACAGGGTCCTACGAGCAGTACTTC.